The clone carrying this T cell receptor (beta chain) was seen a handful of times. Its antigen is currently unknown. The data stem from a study of PD-1 blockade in classical Hodgkin lymphoma. Study summary: It was nivolumab at 3 mg/kg, given intravenously every 2 weeks, that patients received.

Clones were read by immunoSEQ multiplex PCR, and TCRdb kept only the in-frame ones, dropping some. The sample shows 20,000 to 30,000 clones, roughly 80% of them seen only once. Relapse was seen in all patients after autologous stem cell transplantation, and brentuximab vedotin exposure was variable. Study conclusions and caveats: Any patient who commenced nivolumab under 1 year after ASCT was excluded. Compared with baseline, CD4+ but not CD8+ TCR diversity had risen significantly by C4D1. Underlying causes for the observed repertoire differences were not defined, possibly disease activity or prior therapy.

The CDR3 extends over 14 amino acids. The trim removed 3 bases at V and 4 bases at J, leaving 5 bases unmatched. Germline-derived CDR1 and CDR2 are MNHEY and SMNVEV (reference sequence). The chain recombines TRBV27 with TRBJ1-1; 7 bases map to TRBD1. Specimen: peripheral blood mononuclear cells (PBMCs), collected before the second cycle of nivolumab. This receptor was taken from a human donor with classical Hodgkin lymphoma. CDR3 region: CASSFSGGGTEAFF. The CDR3 nucleotides are TGTGCCAGCAGTTTCTCAGGGGGGGGCACTGAAGCTTTCTTT.